The 16 T cell receptor beta chains listed next were all sequenced from one sample in a study of T cell changes during pregnancy in multiple sclerosis. Sequenced by immunoSEQ multiplex PCR; TCRdb stores in-frame clones only, minus some. Here the sample spans around 71,000 clones, around 90% being singletons. The input for sequencing was peripheral blood, taken after pregnancy. These receptors all stem from a female donor with multiple sclerosis, enrolled in a pregnancy study.

The chain is built from TRBV19 and TRBJ1-1, with D tentatively TRBD1 (6 bases). With 7 bases removed from V and 5 bases from J, the gap between germline ends came to 20 bases. The CDR3 totals 15 residues. The V gene's germline CDR1 is LNHDA and CDR2 SQIVND (reference sequence). The DNA of the CDR3 is TGTGCCAGTAACGGTCGGGCAGGGGCGATAACTGAAGCTTTCTTT. This gives the protein CASNGRAGAITEAFF.

As for this clone: At one of its ends the junction is not consistent with the germline gene, which may arise from a read error. The chain couples TRBV7-7 to TRBJ2-7; possible D gene TRBD2, 5 bases. Looked up from germline, CDR1 is SSHAT and CDR2 is FNYEAQ (reference sequence). This CDR3 has 15 residues. This CDR3 reads CASSLGPGSSYEQYF. The DNA of the CDR3 is TGTGCTAGCAGCTTAGGCCCGGGGAGCTCCTACGAGCAGTACTTC.

Of note for this clone: The junction departs from the called germline gene at one end, perhaps through a read error. The gene calls are TRBV30 and TRBJ2-7, with D tentatively TRBD2 (5 bases). The CDR3 consists of 11 residues. Germline lookup yields CDR1 GTSNPN and CDR2 SVGIG (reference sequence). CDR3 sequence (DNA): TGTGCCTGGAGTAGGAGCGGCCTTGTTCACTTC. Translation gives CAWSRSGLVHF. Complete variable domain (other parts from reference TRBV30 and TRBJ2-7): SQTIHQWPATLVQPVGSPLSLECTVEGTSNPNLYWYRQAAGRGLQLLFYSVGIGQISSEVPQNLSASRPQDRQFILSSKKLLLSDSGFYLCAWSRSGLVHFGPGTRLTVT.

The CDR3, as DNA: TGCGCCAGCCACAGGAGCTCCTACAATGAGCAGTTCTTC. This translates into CASHRSSYNEQFF. The rearrangement joins TRBV5-1 to TRBJ2-1; a possible D gene is TRBD1 (5 bases). The CDR3 extends over 13 amino acids. The V and J ends lost 7 bases and 0 bases respectively, with 8 bases between them. Germline lookup yields CDR1 SGHRS and CDR2 YFSETQ.

The V and J genes are TRBV5-1 and TRBJ2-2, with D possibly matching TRBD2 (7 bases). Germline CDR1 reads SGHRS; CDR2 reads YFSETQ. The CDR3 has 16 amino acids. The germline V and J ends were trimmed by 1 base and 3 bases, with 13 bases remaining between them. CDR3 sequence: CASSLLGGADTGELFF. The CDR3, as DNA: TGCGCCAGCAGCTTGTTGGGGGGGGCCGACACCGGGGAGCTGTTTTTT.

The V call is TRBV7-9, the J call TRBJ1-5, with D possibly matching TRBD1 (6 bases). This CDR3 contains 14 residues. Trimming removed 5 bases at V and 2 bases at J, with 10 bases between. In germline, CDR1 is SEHNR, CDR2 FQNEAQ (reference sequence). This chain's CDR3 is CASSRTAGNQPQHF. The CDR3 bases are TGTGCCAGCAGCCGGACAGCGGGCAATCAGCCCCAGCATTTT.

This chain links TRBV6-5 with TRBJ2-1; 12 bases are a match to TRBD2. CDR3 length: 15 amino acids. Germline lookup yields CDR1 MNHEY and CDR2 SVGAGI. The trim removed 5 bases at V and 6 bases at J, leaving 5 bases unmatched. DNA for the CDR3: TGTGCCAGCAGTGCGACTAGCGGGAGAACCAATGAGCAGTTCTTC. It translates to CASSATSGRTNEQFF.

The rearrangement joins TRBV28 to TRBJ2-7; TRBD2 matches 11 bases. Germline lookup yields CDR1 MDHEN and CDR2 SYDVKM. This CDR3 spans 14 amino acids. With V trimmed by 4 bases and J by 5 bases, 4 bases remained unmatched. DNA of the CDR3: TGTGCCAGCAGTTATGGACTAGCGGGTCACGAGCAGTACTTC. It is translated as CASSYGLAGHEQYF.

The chain links TRBV7-9 to TRBJ2-1; no definite D call. This CDR3 region has 11 residues. Germline CDR1 reads SEHNR; CDR2 reads FQNEAQ (reference sequence). Trimming removed 5 bases from V and 4 bases from J, with 3 bases in between. CDR3 nucleotides: TGTGCCAGCAGCCGTTACAATGAGCAGTTCTTC. Encoded protein: CASSRYNEQFF.

The rearrangement joins TRBV30 to TRBJ2-5; no reliable D call. Near its end, the DNA agrees better with TRBJ2-7, so the J call may be wrong. The CDR3 extends over 11 amino acids. The germline CDR1 and CDR2 sequences are GTSNPN and SVGIG (reference sequence). The CDR3 spells CAWSVNYEQYF. The CDR3 coding sequence is TGTGCCTGGAGTGTAAACTACGAGCAGTACTTC.

This sequence joins TRBV29-1 and TRBJ1-1; perhaps TRBD1 as D (6 bases). CDR1 is SQVTM and CDR2 is ANQGSEA in the germline V gene. CDR3 length equals 13 residues. Trimming left V 8 bases short and J 0 bases short, with 13 bases between. The CDR3 DNA is TGCAGCAGTTCCGGGACACTGAACACTGAAGCTTTCTTT. Residues: CSSSGTLNTEAFF.

V usage is TRBV19 and J usage is TRBJ2-1, with 10 bases aligning to TRBD1. Looked up from germline, CDR1 is LNHDA and CDR2 is SQIVND (reference sequence). Trimming cost V 9 bases and J 4 bases; bases outside gene matches: 6. The CDR3 sequence is 14 residues long. Written as DNA, the CDR3 is TGTGCCAGCTCCGGGACAGGGGTTTACAATGAGCAGTTCTTC. This sequence encodes CASSGTGVYNEQFF.

This chain uses TRBV21-1 with TRBJ2-1; the table's D gene call, TRBD2, was not cross checked with the DNA. TRBV21-1 is reported as a pseudogene. The CDR3 spans 14 residues. In DNA form, the CDR3 reads TGTGCCAGCAGCCCGGGGTTAGCTTTGGTTGAGCAGTTCTTC. As protein: CASSPGLALVEQFF.

The V and J genes are TRBV2 and TRBJ2-3, with 10 positions matching TRBD2. Germline V lookup: CDR1 SNHLY, CDR2 FYNNEI. The ends lost 6 bases at V and 2 bases at J; junction bases unmatched: 8. The CDR3 has 16 residues. The CDR3 spells CASRRGGLAVTDTQYF. The CDR3 bases are TGTGCCAGCAGGAGGGGTGGACTAGCGGTCACAGATACGCAGTATTTT.

This clone was detected once. V is TRBV28 and J is TRBJ1-2, with TRBD1 matching 8 bases. This CDR3 is built from 13 residues. Germline V lookup: CDR1 MDHEN, CDR2 SYDVKM. J lost 6 bases, V lost 2 bases, and 2 bases had no gene match. CDR3 bases: TGTGCCAGCAGTTTACAGGGGGCCCATGGCTACACCTTC. It yields the protein CASSLQGAHGYTF.

This clone was seen only a few times. The chain employs TRBV2 and TRBJ2-2; 9 bases align to TRBD1. V shed 3 bases and J 6 bases; nucleotides not matched to a gene: 5. CDR3 length: 15 residues. Germline V gene lookup returns CDR1 SNHLY and CDR2 FYNNEI. The CDR3 DNA follows: TGTGCCAGCAGTGACCGGGACAGGGTTCCCGGGGAGCTGTTTTTT. Translated, it gives CASSDRDRVPGELFF. The variable domain in full, completed from reference TRBV2 and TRBJ2-2, reads EPEVTQTPSHQVTQMGQEVILRCVPISNHLYFYWYRQILGQKVEFLVSFYNNEISEKSEIFDDQFSVERPDGSNFTLKIRSTKLEDSAMYFCASSDRDRVPGELFFGEGSRLTVL.